A single sample is the source of the 32 T cell receptor beta chains below, sequenced in a study of CD8+ T cells in alopecia areata. cDNA prepared by RNA extraction and subsequent reverse transcription served as the template for sequencing. Data came from immunoSEQ multiplex PCR; TCRdb stores just in-frame clones and leaves some out. This sample has more than 150,000 clones, with more than 45% found just once. Here the sequenced sample was CD8+ T cells sorted from blood, taken at week 0. The receptors stem from a human donor with alopecia areata.

Only a few counts were recorded for this clone. V is TRBV30 and J is TRBJ2-3; D is uncertain. The germline CDR1 and CDR2 sequences are GTSNPN and SVGIG (reference sequence). Trimming removed 3 bases from V and 6 bases from J, with 16 bases in between. This CDR3 has 14 residues. The CDR3 DNA sequence: TGTGCCTGGAGCGTATCCTTAGATTCGGATACGCAGTATTTT. Translation: CAWSVSLDSDTQYF. The full variable domain, with the rest looked up from reference TRBV30 and TRBJ2-3, is SQTIHQWPATLVQPVGSPLSLECTVEGTSNPNLYWYRQAAGRGLQLLFYSVGIGQISSEVPQNLSASRPQDRQFILSSKKLLLSDSGFYLCAWSVSLDSDTQYFGPGTRLTVL.

This chain uses TRBV14 with TRBJ2-1, with 7 bases aligning to TRBD2. The germline gives CDR1 SGHDN, CDR2 FVKESK. This CDR3 contains 14 residues. V lost 4 bases and J lost 3; bases outside the gene matches: 3. CDR3 nucleotide sequence: TGTGCCAGCAGCCTCGGGGGGAGCTACAATGAGCAGTTCTTC. It encodes CASSLGGSYNEQFF.

This chain links TRBV14 with TRBJ2-5, with D uncertain. CDR1 SGHDN and CDR2 FVKESK come from the germline V gene. V shed 1 base and J shed 7 bases, with 13 bases lying between them. This CDR3 comprises 14 residues. The CDR3, as DNA: TGTGCCAGCAGCCAAGGTCAGCCCGTCCTGACCCAGTACTTC. This translates into CASSQGQPVLTQYF.

CDR3 residues: CASSPGQGKSYEQYF. In DNA form, the CDR3 reads TGCGCCAGCAGCCCGGGACAGGGGAAATCCTACGAGCAGTACTTC. The chain couples TRBV5-1 to TRBJ2-7; 10 bases match TRBD1. The CDR3 consists of 15 residues. Germline CDR1 reads SGHRS; CDR2 reads YFSETQ. V shed 4 bases and J 1 base; nucleotides not matched to a gene: 5. Combining the CDR3 with reference TRBV5-1 and TRBJ2-7 gives the whole variable domain KAGVTQTPRYLIKTRGQQVTLSCSPISGHRSVSWYQQTPGQGLQFLFEYFSETQRNKGNFPGRFSGRQFSNSRSEMNVSTLELGDSALYLCASSPGQGKSYEQYFGPGTRLTVT.

The chain employs TRBV30 and TRBJ2-7; 8 bases are shared with TRBD1. V shed 0 bases, J shed 9 bases, and the junction held 13 bases outside the gene matches. The CDR3 runs 15 residues. Germline CDR1 is GTSNPN and CDR2 is SVGIG (reference sequence). The CDR3 DNA follows: TGTGCCTGGAGTGTGGGGCAGGGGGCCGGGTATAGGCAGTACTTC. As protein: CAWSVGQGAGYRQYF. The whole variable domain, remainder taken from reference TRBV30 and TRBJ2-7, is SQTIHQWPATLVQPVGSPLSLECTVEGTSNPNLYWYRQAAGRGLQLLFYSVGIGQISSEVPQNLSASRPQDRQFILSSKKLLLSDSGFYLCAWSVGQGAGYRQYFGPGTRLTVT.

By frequency in the sample, this clone is medium-sized. The chain has TRBV6-1 and TRBJ2-7, with 12 bases fitting TRBD2. The V gene's germline CDR1 is MNHNS and CDR2 SASEGT. The CDR3 consists of 15 residues. V lost 1 base to trimming and J lost 6 bases; unmatched junction nucleotides: 4. DNA of the CDR3: TGTGCCAGCAGTGAAGACACTAGCGGGGGGTCCGAGCAGTACTTC. This gives the protein CASSEDTSGGSEQYF.

This sequence joins TRBV4-3 and TRBJ1-5, with 9 positions matching TRBD1. The CDR3 runs 13 residues. V lost 5 bases and J lost 9; bases outside the gene matches: 5. Per the germline V gene, CDR1 is LGHNA and CDR2 is YSLEER. The CDR3 nucleotides are TGCGCCAGCAGCGGGGACAGGGAATTGCCCCAGCATTTT. It codes for CASSGDRELPQHF.

J is TRBJ1-2 and V is TRBV9; tentatively, D is TRBD1 (5 bases). V was clipped by 3 bases and J by 6 bases, with 9 bases between them. There are 12 residues in the CDR3. Per the germline V gene, CDR1 is SGDLS and CDR2 is YYNGEE. This chain's CDR3 is CASSGSGHGYTF. CDR3 DNA sequence: TGTGCCAGCAGCGGCTCAGGGCATGGCTACACCTTC.

In its sample, this clone was seen a few times. The rearrangement joins TRBV29-1 to TRBJ1-2; D is uncertain. V was pared by 5 bases and J by 3 bases, with 16 bases between. Germline V CDR1 and CDR2: SQVTM, ANQGSEA. This CDR3 contains 14 residues. The CDR3 region has the DNA TGCAGCGTTAATGGGCCTCGAGGGCACTATGGCTACACCTTC. As protein: CSVNGPRGHYGYTF.

The chain uses TRBV9 and TRBJ1-2; the D gene is possibly TRBD1 (5 bases). Trimming left V 7 bases short and J 7 bases short, with 11 bases between. CDR1 and CDR2 from the germline V gene are SGDLS and YYNGEE. The CDR3 consists of 11 residues. CDR3 loop: CASGGGSGYTF. CDR3 nucleotides: TGTGCCAGCGGTGGGGGAAGTGGCTACACCTTC.

This rearrangement joins TRBV4-2 to TRBJ1-5; no clear D gene. From germline, CDR1 is LGHNA and CDR2 YNFKEQ. The CDR3 contains 14 residues. V gave up 2 bases and J gave up 4 bases, with 9 bases separating them. CDR3: CASSQTTINQPQHF. The CDR3 bases are TGTGCCAGCAGCCAAACAACCATTAATCAGCCCCAGCATTTT.

The chain is built from TRBV29-1 and TRBJ2-2; no clear D. The CDR3 length is 11 residues. CDR1 is SQVTM and CDR2 is ANQGSEA in the germline V gene. Trimming shortened V by 4 bases and J by 3 bases, and 3 bases separated the two germline ends. For the CDR3, the DNA is TGCAGCGTTGTGGACACCGGGGAGCTGTTTTTT. It codes for CSVVDTGELFF.

The chain couples TRBV27 to TRBJ2-5; unclear D gene. V lost 2 bases and J 5 bases, leaving 9 bases between the germline ends. Per the germline V gene, CDR1 is MNHEY and CDR2 is SMNVEV (reference sequence). The CDR3 has 13 residues. The CDR3 DNA follows: TGTGCCAGCAGTTTACGGCCCTTGGAGACCCAGTACTTC. Its protein is CASSLRPLETQYF.

The J gene is TRBJ2-5, the V gene TRBV13; D is tentatively TRBD1 or TRBD2 (5 bases each). The CDR3 runs to 15 residues. Trimming left V 5 bases short and J 5 bases short, with 18 bases between. CDR1 and CDR2 from the germline V gene are PRHDT and FYEKMQ (reference sequence). For the CDR3, the DNA is TGTGCCAGCAGCCCTCTCGGGGACGGTTACGAGACCCAGTACTTC. Amino acid sequence: CASSPLGDGYETQYF.

The chain recombines TRBV15 with TRBJ2-3; 7 positions match TRBD1. This CDR3 has 14 residues. The V segment lost 7 bases and the J segment 6 bases; nucleotides outside the gene matches: 10. Germline lookup yields CDR1 LNHNV and CDR2 YYDKDF (reference sequence). CDR3 in DNA: TGTGCCACCACGCACAGGGGAACGTCGGATACGCAGTATTTT. Translation: CATTHRGTSDTQYF.

This clone was recorded only once. V gene TRBV5-6 combines with J gene TRBJ1-5; D gene uncertain. V was pared by 4 bases and J by 4 bases, with 9 bases between. The CDR3 totals 13 residues. The germline CDR1 and CDR2 sequences are SGHDT and YYEEEE. As DNA, the CDR3 is TGTGCCAGCAGCCCGGGCCCAAATCAGCCCCAGCATTTT. Translating it yields CASSPGPNQPQHF.

This clone was found a few times. The V gene is TRBV30, the J gene TRBJ2-4; 8 bases agree with TRBD2. Trimming cost V 2 bases and J 8 bases; bases outside gene matches: 5. The germline V gene encodes CDR1 GTSNPN and CDR2 SVGIG (reference sequence). The CDR3 length is 13 residues. DNA of the CDR3: TGTGCCTGGAGTACCGGGGGGGCTGACATTCAGTACTTC. Translated: CAWSTGGADIQYF.

This clone was counted a few times. CDR3 sequence: CASSEGSSGANVLTF. Written as DNA, the CDR3 is TGTGCCAGCAGTGAAGGGAGCTCTGGGGCCAACGTCCTGACTTTC. V and J are TRBV6-1 and TRBJ2-6, with no clear D. The germline V gene has CDR1 MNHNS and CDR2 SASEGT. V gave up 1 base and J gave up 0 bases, with 4 bases separating them. The CDR3 consists of 15 residues.

The sample holds one count of this clone. This rearrangement joins TRBV7-9 to TRBJ2-7; TRBD2 might be the D (5 bases). CDR1 and CDR2 from the germline V gene are SEHNR and FQNEAQ (reference sequence). The length of the CDR3 is 13 residues. Trimming removed 5 bases at V and 2 bases at J, with 10 bases between. CDR3 nucleotide sequence: TGTGCCAGCAGCCCCCTAGCTACCTACGAGCAGTACTTC. Residues: CASSPLATYEQYF. The whole variable domain, remainder taken from reference TRBV7-9 and TRBJ2-7, is DTGVSQNPRHKITKRGQNVTFRCDPISEHNRLYWYRQTLGQGPEFLTYFQNEAQLEKSRLLSDRFSAERPKGSFSTLEIQRTEQGDSAMYLCASSPLATYEQYFGPGTRLTVT.

This clone was observed a few times. The V and J genes are TRBV7-2 and TRBJ1-1; D remains ambiguous. Germline V gene sequence: CDR1 SGHTA, CDR2 FQGNSA. The CDR3 has 13 amino acids. The germline V and J ends were trimmed by 2 bases and 6 bases, with 10 bases remaining between them. DNA of the CDR3: TGTGCCAGCAGCTTAATCCCCTCACCTGAAGCTTTCTTT. It is translated as CASSLIPSPEAFF. Together with reference TRBV7-2 and TRBJ1-1, the CDR3 gives the full variable domain: GAGVSQSPSNKVTEKGKDVELRCDPISGHTALYWYRQSLGQGLEFLIYFQGNSAPDKSGLPSDRFSAERTGGSVSTLTIQRTQQEDSAVYLCASSLIPSPEAFFGQGTRLTVV.

The genes are TRBV30 and TRBJ2-3; the match to TRBD2 covers 11 bases. The germline CDR1 and CDR2 sequences are GTSNPN and SVGIG (reference sequence). There are 14 residues in the CDR3. With V trimmed by 4 bases and J by 6 bases, 6 bases remained unmatched. CDR3 amino acids: CAWTNSGGADTQYF. The CDR3 DNA sequence: TGTGCCTGGACCAATAGCGGGGGGGCGGATACGCAGTATTTT.

The genes are TRBV10-2 and TRBJ2-5, with D uncertain. The V and J ends lost 6 bases and 2 bases respectively, with 1 base between them. CDR3 size: 10 residues. Germline CDR1 WSHSY, CDR2 SAAADI. CDR3 sequence (DNA): TGCGCCAGCAGGCAAGAGACCCAGTACTTC. Translated: CASRQETQYF.

This clone appeared a single time. In DNA form, the CDR3 reads TGTGCCAGCAGCCAAGGGGCAGAGCAGTTCTTC. Amino acids: CASSQGAEQFF. The chain carries TRBV4-2 and TRBJ2-1; D remains unclear. V was pared by 1 base and J by 10 bases, with 5 bases between. Looked up from germline, CDR1 is LGHNA and CDR2 is YNFKEQ. The CDR3 spans 11 residues.

The chain combines TRBV7-9 with TRBJ1-2; D not certain. V lost 2 bases, J lost 5 bases, and 9 bases lay in between. In germline, CDR1 is SEHNR, CDR2 FQNEAQ (reference sequence). CDR3 length equals 13 residues. CDR3 nucleotide sequence: TGTGCCAGCAGCTTACAACAGAGTTATGGCTACACCTTC. This translates into CASSLQQSYGYTF.

The J gene is TRBJ2-1, the V gene TRBV18, with D tentatively TRBD2 (5 bases). The length of the CDR3 is 12 residues. CDR1 and CDR2 from the germline V gene are KGHSH and LQKENI. The V and J ends lost 3 bases and 10 bases respectively, with 10 bases between them. The CDR3 DNA reads as TGTGCCAGCTCACCCGGCGGGTTCGAGCAGTTCTTC. It specifies CASSPGGFEQFF.

V is TRBV5-4 and J is TRBJ1-1; D ambiguous. This CDR3 spans 15 amino acids. V lost 4 bases, J lost 1 base, and 14 bases lay in between. In germline, CDR1 is SGHNT, CDR2 YYREEE (reference sequence). CDR3 protein: CASSHNGPGNTEAFF. The DNA for the CDR3 is TGTGCCAGCAGCCACAACGGACCGGGGAACACTGAAGCTTTCTTT.

In this sample, this clone turned up a few times. The V gene is TRBV4-1, the J gene TRBJ2-7; D not resolved. Germline-derived CDR1 and CDR2 are MGHRA and YSYEKL. CDR3 length: 14 amino acids. Trimming removed 1 base from V and 3 bases from J, with 10 bases in between. The CDR3 loop reads CASSQANLDYEQYF. The CDR3 coding sequence is TGCGCCAGCAGCCAAGCGAATCTCGACTACGAGCAGTACTTC.

In nucleotides, the CDR3 is TGTGCCTGCGGACAGTCCTACAATGAGCAGTTCTTC. Its protein product is CACGQSYNEQFF. The J gene is TRBJ2-1, the V gene TRBV30, with D possibly being TRBD1 (6 bases). Germline values: CDR1 GTSNPN, CDR2 SVGIG (reference sequence). Trimming left V 6 bases short and J 1 base short, with 7 bases between. The CDR3 is 12 residues long.

J is TRBJ2-7 and V is TRBV6-5; 7 bases are a match to TRBD1. The CDR3 consists of 14 residues. Trimming removed 2 bases from V and 0 bases from J; junction bases left unmatched: 1. Germline CDR1 reads MNHEY; CDR2 reads SVGAGI. The CDR3 coding sequence is TGTGCCAGCAGTTACGGGACAGACTCCTACGAGCAGTACTTC. It translates to CASSYGTDSYEQYF.

The chain combines TRBV29-1 with TRBJ1-2; 11 bases agree with TRBD1. Germline lookup yields CDR1 SQVTM and CDR2 ANQGSEA. The CDR3 is 13 amino acids. V was pared by 7 bases and J by 6 bases, with 7 bases of the junction left unmatched. CDR3 sequence (DNA): TGCAGCGCAAGGGGACAGGGGGTTCATGGCTACACCTTC. Protein sequence: CSARGQGVHGYTF.

In this sample, this clone turned up a few times. The chain has TRBV13 and TRBJ1-1, with D unclear. Trimming removed 3 bases from V and 0 bases from J, with 5 bases in between. This CDR3 region has 13 residues. Germline CDR1 PRHDT, CDR2 FYEKMQ (reference sequence). CDR3 in amino acids: CASSFPLNTEAFF. CDR3 bases: TGTGCCAGCAGCTTCCCTTTGAACACTGAAGCTTTCTTT.

Remarks on this clone: The same CDR3 also results from other DNA sequences found in this sample. This rearrangement joins TRBV7-3 to TRBJ1-6; TRBD1 is a possible D gene (6 bases). CDR3 size: 14 residues. V was pared by 4 bases and J by 8 bases, with 12 bases between. CDR1 is SGHTA and CDR2 is FQGTGA in the germline V gene. CDR3 bases: TGTGCCAGCAGCTCACAGGGAGGGGATTCACCCCTCCACTTT. Translation gives CASSSQGGDSPLHF.